A selection of T cell receptor beta chains follows, all from one sample in a study of shared clonotypes between healthy human individuals. TCRdb's copy holds only in-frame clones and misses some; the assay was immunoSEQ multiplex PCR. The sample consists of about 550,000 clones, roughly 95% of them appearing once. The sample was naive CD8+ T cells sorted from blood. The receptors shown here come from a woman between 25 and 40 years old in good health. CDR3s include the opening cysteine and the closing phenylalanine or tryptophan. D genes are given only for firm matches. Size is stated for part of the rows, as once, few or many counts, or as a class when the clone is expanded.

>-|TRBJ1-2|-|TRBV27
CASTPSGRASNYGYTF
TGTGCCAGCACACCATCAGGCCGAGCTTCTAACTATGGCTACACCTTC
>-|TRBJ2-6|-|TRBV6-6
CASSLIGANVLTF
TGTGCCAGCAGCTTAATTGGGGCCAACGTCCTGACTTTC
>TRBD1|TRBJ2-1|-|TRBV7-7
CASSAGTGTWGGEQFF
TGTGCCAGCAGCGCCGGGACAGGGACTTGGGGGGGTGAGCAGTTCTTC
>-|TRBJ2-7|-|TRBV6-5
CASSYGPGYEQYF
TGTGCCAGCAGTTATGGCCCGGGGTACGAGCAGTACTTC
>-|TRBJ2-7|-|TRBV7-8
CASRSGYEQYF
TGTGCCAGCAGGAGTGGCTACGAGCAGTACTTC
>-|TRBJ2-5|-|TRBV28
CASSYAMAQLSETQYF
TGTGCCAGCAGTTACGCGATGGCGCAGCTCAGCGAGACCCAGTACTTC
>-|TRBJ2-7|-|TRBV13
CASSFALDYEQYF
TGTGCCAGCAGCTTTGCGCTAGACTACGAGCAGTACTTC
>TRBD2|TRBJ2-1|-|TRBV27
CASSGGTSGRDEQFF
TGTGCCAGCAGTGGGGGGACTAGCGGGAGAGATGAGCAGTTCTTC
>-|TRBJ2-7|once|TRBV7-2
CASSLGTVYEQYF
TGTGCCAGCAGCTTAGGGACGGTCTACGAGCAGTACTTC
>-|TRBJ2-3|once|TRBV6-5
CASSYSKRNSGDTQYF
TGTGCCAGCAGTTACTCGAAAAGGAATTCGGGGGATACGCAGTATTTT
>-|TRBJ2-6|once|TRBV9
CASSVDLATRSGANVLTF
TGTGCCAGCAGCGTAGATTTAGCCACACGCTCTGGGGCCAACGTCCTGACTTTC
>TRBD1|TRBJ1-1|-|TRBV2
CASSNQGGTEAFF
TGTGCCAGCAGTAACCAGGGGGGCACTGAAGCTTTCTTT
>-|TRBJ1-5|-|TRBV2
CASARPGRNQPQHF
TGTGCCAGCGCGAGGCCAGGTCGCAATCAGCCCCAGCATTTT
>-|TRBJ1-1|-|TRBV5-1
CASRREPDTEAFF
TGCGCCAGCAGACGGGAGCCGGACACTGAAGCTTTCTTT
>-|TRBJ2-2|-|TRBV15
CATSSDLSYGELFF
TGTGCCACCAGCAGCGACTTGAGCTACGGGGAGCTGTTTTTT
>TRBD1|TRBJ1-5|-|TRBV7-8
CASSIGQGGNQPQHF
TGTGCCAGCAGCATTGGACAGGGGGGCAATCAGCCCCAGCATTTT
>TRBD1|TRBJ1-4|-|TRBV23-1
CASSQPDRANEKLFF
TGCGCCAGCAGTCAACCGGACAGGGCTAATGAAAAACTGTTTTTT
>TRBD2|TRBJ2-3|-|TRBV10-3
CAISESRGTSGRSDTQYF
TGTGCCATCAGTGAGTCGAGGGGGACTAGCGGGAGATCAGATACGCAGTATTTT
>-|TRBJ1-2|-|TRBV27
CASSFSSDGYGYTF
TGTGCCAGCAGTTTTTCTTCGGACGGCTATGGCTACACCTTC
>TRBD1|TRBJ1-5|-|TRBV6-1
CASSETTGGSSNQPQHF
TGTGCCAGCAGTGAAACGACAGGGGGCTCGAGCAATCAGCCCCAGCATTTT
>-|TRBJ2-6|-|TRBV16
CASSQDSGANVLTF
TGTGCCAGCAGCCAAGATTCCGGGGCCAACGTCCTGACTTTC
>-|TRBJ2-1|-|TRBV4-2
CASSLGTLYNEQFF
TGTGCCAGCAGCCTGGGGACTTTGTACAATGAGCAGTTCTTC
>TRBD2|TRBJ2-1|-|TRBV14
CASSQGRPLRGNEQFF
TGTGCCAGCAGCCAAGGTCGCCCTTTGCGGGGGAATGAGCAGTTCTTC
>TRBD1|TRBJ1-2|-|TRBV19
CASIPGQGVNGYTF
TGTGCCAGTATTCCGGGACAGGGTGTAAATGGCTACACCTTC
>-|TRBJ1-1|-|TRBV2
CASRGQALHTEAFF
TGTGCCAGCAGGGGGCAGGCCCTGCATACTGAAGCTTTCTTT
>TRBD2|TRBJ2-5|-|TRBV28
CASTGTVAGVLETQYF
TGTGCCAGCACGGGGACGGTAGCGGGAGTTCTAGAGACCCAGTACTTC
>TRBD1|TRBJ2-3|-|TRBV2
CASETGTGTDTQYF
TGTGCCAGCGAAACCGGGACAGGGACAGATACGCAGTATTTT
>-|TRBJ1-1|-|TRBV13
CASSLVIPNTEAFF
TGTGCCAGCAGCTTAGTTATCCCGAACACTGAAGCTTTCTTT
>TRBD2|TRBJ2-7|-|TRBV7-8
CASSLGQGLAGYEQYF
TGTGCCAGCAGCTTAGGACAAGGACTAGCGGGTTACGAGCAGTACTTC
>-|TRBJ2-7|-|TRBV6-1
CASSERGHTYEQYF
TGTGCCAGCAGTGAACGGGGTCATACCTACGAGCAGTACTTC
>TRBD1|TRBJ1-4|-|TRBV7-6
CASSLEGQPNEKLFF
TGTGCCAGCAGCTTAGAGGGACAGCCTAATGAAAAACTGTTTTTT
>-|TRBJ2-7|-|TRBV13
CASSSHSVYEQYF
TGTGCCAGCAGCTCACACAGCGTATACGAGCAGTACTTC
>-|TRBJ2-1|-|TRBV5-6
CASSFLGGGPYNEQFF
TGTGCCAGCAGCTTTCTGGGCGGGGGCCCGTACAATGAGCAGTTCTTC
>TRBD2|TRBJ2-5|once|TRBV13
CASSLPDGTSLETQYF
TGTGCCAGCAGCTTACCCGACGGGACTAGCCTAGAGACCCAGTACTTC
>-|TRBJ2-2|-|TRBV5-1
CASSYRGTGELFF
TGCGCCAGCAGCTATCGGGGAACCGGGGAGCTGTTTTTT
>-|TRBJ1-6|-|TRBV28
CASSLSSSSSYNSPLHF
TGTGCCAGCAGTTTATCCTCCTCTAGCTCCTATAATTCACCCCTCCACTTT
>TRBD2|TRBJ2-1|-|TRBV11-2
CASSLGAGESKKYNEQFF
TGTGCCAGCAGCTTAGGCGCGGGAGAGTCAAAAAAATACAATGAGCAGTTCTTC
>-|TRBJ2-3|once|TRBV5-6
CASSLAGSSADTQYF
TGTGCCAGCAGCTTGGCGGGGTCGTCTGCAGATACGCAGTATTTT
>-|TRBJ2-1|once|TRBV19
CASSSRSSYNEQFF
TGTGCCAGTAGTAGCAGAAGCTCCTACAATGAGCAGTTCTTC
>-|TRBJ1-4|-|TRBV28
CASSSMDRYEKLFF
TGTGCCAGCAGTTCCATGGACCGCTATGAAAAACTGTTTTTT
>TRBD1|TRBJ2-3|-|TRBV18
CASSPGQGTNTQYF
TGTGCCAGCTCACCTGGACAGGGAACTAATACGCAGTATTTT
>TRBD2|TRBJ2-3|-|TRBV28
CASSSPAGAKGLEDTQYF
TGTGCCAGCAGCAGCCCAGCGGGGGCTAAAGGTTTAGAAGATACGCAGTATTTT
>-|TRBJ2-5|-|TRBV7-9
CASSLGVGVETQYF
TGTGCCAGCAGCTTAGGGGTAGGCGTGGAGACCCAGTACTTC